The next 32 T cell receptor beta chains were all read from a single sample in a study of blood T cell repertoires in COVID-19 (dated by TCRdb to 2018 to 2020). Library prep was done by the immunoSEQ multiplex PCR assay. Imported from immuneACCESS, the table was reduced by TCRdb to in-frame sequences with V and J called. These copies leave out some clones; in studies compared against another copy, an unresolved V gene accounts for under half, and the cause of the remainder is not known. The sample has tens of thousands of clones on record, about 85% of them singletons. 20% to 25% of the sample is held by the ten biggest clonotypes. The sequencing sample was made of peripheral blood. The receptors originated from a human donor in a cohort sampled during active COVID-19.

This clone was detected only a few times. This sequence joins TRBV7-2 and TRBJ2-7; D uncertain. Germline CDR1 and CDR2: SGHTA and FQGNSA. The CDR3 sequence is 13 residues long. The V end was cut by 0 bases, the J end by 3 bases, with 6 bases between. CDR3 bases: TGTGCCAGCAGCTTAGCGCCAGGCTACGAGCAGTACTTC. The encoded protein is CASSLAPGYEQYF.

The V and J genes are TRBV7-2 and TRBJ2-1; no definite D call. V was cut by 5 bases and J by 9 bases, with 14 bases left in between. This CDR3 region has 13 residues. Germline values: CDR1 SGHTA, CDR2 FQGNSA. CDR3 in amino acids: CASSPSVGVEQFF. As DNA, the CDR3 is TGTGCCAGCAGCCCCTCTGTCGGAGTTGAGCAGTTCTTC.

This chain uses TRBV18 with TRBJ2-2; 13 positions agree with TRBD2. The CDR3 length is 16 residues. Germline V gene data show CDR1 as KGHSH and CDR2 as LQKENI. V shed 4 bases, J shed 7 bases, and the junction held 6 bases outside the gene matches. CDR3 residues: CASSRGLAGRNGELFF. In DNA form, the CDR3 reads TGTGCCAGCTCACGGGGACTAGCGGGACGCAACGGGGAGCTGTTTTTT.

The chain recombines TRBV28 with TRBJ2-7; TRBD2 matches 8 bases. The CDR3 has 15 residues. V lost 5 bases to trimming and J lost 7 bases; unmatched junction nucleotides: 13. CDR1 is MDHEN, CDR2 SYDVKM, per germline. CDR3 sequence reads: CASSLSGSSPREQYF. CDR3 bases: TGTGCCAGCAGTCTCAGCGGGAGCTCCCCCAGGGAGCAGTACTTC. The complete variable domain, with remaining parts taken from reference TRBV28 and TRBJ2-7, reads DVKVTQSSRYLVKRTGEKVFLECVQDMDHENMFWYRQDPGLGLRLIYFSYDVKMKEKGDIPEGYSVSREKKERFSLILESASTNQTSMYLCASSLSGSSPREQYFGPGTRLTVT.

This chain uses TRBV7-8 with TRBJ1-5; tentatively, D is TRBD1 (6 bases). V shed 4 bases and J shed 5 bases, with 12 bases lying between them. Germline assignment: CDR1 SGHVS and CDR2 FQNEAQ. There are 14 residues in the CDR3. In DNA form, the CDR3 reads TGTGCCAGCAGCTCCACAGGGTTATATCAGCCCCAGCATTTT. Its protein is CASSSTGLYQPQHF.

This clone was observed a handful of times. The genes are TRBV30 and TRBJ1-6; D might be TRBD1 (5 bases). Germline lookup yields CDR1 GTSNPN and CDR2 SVGIG (reference sequence). This CDR3 has 14 amino acids. Deletions cut 2 bases from V and 6 bases from J, with 11 bases between. Here the CDR3 DNA reads TGTGCCTGGAGTCTCCTCGGGGGTAATTCACCCCTCCACTTT. As protein: CAWSLLGGNSPLHF.

This rearrangement joins TRBV6-5 to TRBJ1-4; 9 nucleotides align to TRBD1. The ends lost 5 bases at V and 7 bases at J; junction bases unmatched: 5. Germline V gene data show CDR1 as MNHEY and CDR2 as SVGAGI. The CDR3 extends over 14 amino acids. The CDR3 DNA reads TGTGCCAGCAGTCGGGACAGGGCAGTTGAAAAACTGTTTTTT. It encodes CASSRDRAVEKLFF.

The chain links TRBV6-6 to TRBJ1-6; 7 bases are shared with TRBD1. Trimming at V came to 5 bases and at J to 0 bases, leaving 13 bases not matched to a gene. Germline V gives CDR1 MNHNY, CDR2 SVGAGI (reference sequence). This CDR3 has 19 residues. CDR3 in DNA: TGTGCCAGCAGTAGATCTAAACCTCGACAGGGCTCCTATAATTCACCCCTCCACTTT. The encoded protein is CASSRSKPRQGSYNSPLHF.

This clone was seen ten or more times. The chain carries TRBV6-2 or TRBV6-3 and TRBJ2-3; the match to TRBD2 covers 8 bases. Germline V gene lookup returns CDR1 MNHEY and CDR2 SVGEGT. This CDR3 contains 18 residues. V was clipped by 3 bases and J by 6 bases; unmatched bases: 17. CDR3 amino acids: CASSYLSGTSGFSDTQYF. The CDR3 DNA reads TGTGCCAGCAGTTATTTGAGTGGAACTAGCGGTTTTTCTGATACGCAGTATTTT.

The V gene is TRBV19, the J gene TRBJ2-2, with D possibly matching TRBD1 (5 bases). Deletions cut 7 bases from V and 3 bases from J, with 12 bases between. Germline CDR1 LNHDA, CDR2 SQIVND (reference sequence). This CDR3 is 14 amino acids long. Written as DNA, the CDR3 is TGTGCCAGTACTCCCTTGACAGACACCGGGGAGCTGTTTTTT. Translating it yields CASTPLTDTGELFF.

In its sample, this clone was seen a few times. The chain carries TRBV3-1 (or the pseudogene TRBV3-2) and TRBJ2-2, with D possibly TRBD1 on 6 matching bases. The V and J ends lost 0 bases and 6 bases respectively, with 8 bases between them. The CDR3 extends over 14 amino acids. CDR1 is LGHDT, CDR2 YNNKEL, per germline (reference sequence). CDR3 sequence: CASSQEQGAGELFF. The CDR3 region has the DNA TGTGCCAGCAGCCAAGAACAGGGCGCCGGGGAGCTGTTTTTT.

The J gene is TRBJ1-1, the V gene TRBV10-2; D is ambiguous. CDR1 WSHSY and CDR2 SAAADI come from the germline V gene. The CDR3 extends over 12 amino acids. Trimming pared 6 bases from V and 1 base from J, leaving 6 bases between. CDR3 DNA: TGCGCCAGCAGCCTCGGGAACACTGAAGCTTTCTTT. Translation gives CASSLGNTEAFF.

This chain uses TRBV6-2 or TRBV6-3 with TRBJ1-2, with TRBD1 matching over 7 bases. Germline V lookup: CDR1 MNHEY, CDR2 SVGEGT. Trimming cost V 5 bases and J 4 bases; bases outside gene matches: 7. This CDR3 region has 14 residues. The CDR3 DNA follows: TGTGCCAGCAGTGCGGGACAGTTCGTCTATGGCTACACCTTC. Its translation is CASSAGQFVYGYTF.

CDR3 coding DNA: TGTGCCAGCAGCGTAGTAGTGTCGGGACTAGCGGGAGAGGATGCCGGGGAGCTGTTTTTT. This translates into CASSVVVSGLAGEDAGELFF. The chain uses TRBV9 and TRBJ2-2; 14 positions match TRBD2. CDR1 is SGDLS and CDR2 is YYNGEE in the germline V gene. This CDR3 has 20 amino acids. The V and J ends lost 0 bases and 6 bases, in that order; junction bases with no gene match: 13.

The gene calls are TRBV13 and TRBJ2-3; 14 nucleotides align to TRBD2. The CDR3 runs 17 residues. V was clipped by 5 bases and J by 1 base; unmatched bases: 5. Germline V CDR1 and CDR2: PRHDT, FYEKMQ (reference sequence). The CDR3, as DNA: TGTGCCAGCAGCCCGACGGGACTAGCGGGAGGCACAGATACGCAGTATTTT. Translation gives CASSPTGLAGGTDTQYF.

The V and J genes are TRBV18 and TRBJ1-4, with TRBD1 matching over 7 bases. This CDR3 is 15 amino acids long. The J segment lost 4 bases and the V segment lost 5 bases, leaving 7 bases of the junction unmatched. The germline gives CDR1 KGHSH, CDR2 LQKENI. CDR3 sequence reads: CASSTGGGGNEKLFF. In DNA, the CDR3 is TGTGCCAGCTCAACCGGAGGGGGCGGTAATGAAAAACTGTTTTTT.

V gene TRBV19 combines with J gene TRBJ1-6; no clear D. CDR3 length: 15 residues. The ends were cut back, 7 bases at V and 7 bases at J, with 17 bases in the middle. Germline values: CDR1 LNHDA, CDR2 SQIVND (reference sequence). CDR3 DNA: TGTGCCAGTAAGGAGGGAAGCGGTGGAAATTCACCCCTCCACTTT. Protein: CASKEGSGGNSPLHF.

The V and J genes are TRBV18 and TRBJ1-1; D possibly corresponds to TRBD1 (6 bases). The CDR3 contains 12 residues. The germline gives CDR1 KGHSH, CDR2 LQKENI. V was shortened by 6 bases and J by 6 bases, with 11 bases between the two germline ends. CDR3 in amino acids: CASSDQGPEAFF. In nucleotides, the CDR3 is TGTGCCAGCTCGGATCAGGGGCCTGAAGCTTTCTTT.

A single count supports this clone. This chain links TRBV14 with TRBJ2-7; TRBD2 is a possible D gene (5 bases). CDR3 length: 13 amino acids. The V gene lost 0 bases and the J gene lost 6 bases, with 9 bases spanning the gap. Per germline, CDR1 SGHDN and CDR2 FVKESK. The CDR3 bases are TGTGCCAGCAGCCAAGAGGGAGTGATCGAGCAGTACTTC. Translating it yields CASSQEGVIEQYF.

The chain links TRBV9 to TRBJ1-3; possible D gene TRBD1, 6 bases. Germline V CDR1 and CDR2: SGDLS, YYNGEE. The CDR3 totals 15 residues. The germline V and J ends were trimmed by 0 bases and 2 bases, with 9 bases remaining between them. The CDR3: CASSVDTGTGNTIYF. CDR3 nucleotides: TGTGCCAGCAGCGTAGATACAGGGACTGGAAACACCATATATTTT. The entire variable domain, with the rest obtained from reference TRBV9 and TRBJ1-3, is as follows: DSGVTQTPKHLITATGQRVTLRCSPRSGDLSVYWYQQSLDQGLQFLIQYYNGEERAKGNILERFSAQQFPDLHSELNLSSLELGDSALYFCASSVDTGTGNTIYFGEGSWLTVV.

The chain combines TRBV7-9 with TRBJ2-2; D gene ambiguous. CDR3 size: 13 residues. Per germline, CDR1 SEHNR and CDR2 FQNEAQ (reference sequence). V was trimmed by 2 bases and J by 6 bases, leaving 7 bases between them. The CDR3 protein is CASSLRTPGELFF. The CDR3, as DNA: TGTGCCAGCAGCTTACGAACTCCCGGGGAGCTGTTTTTT.

The chain uses TRBV28 and TRBJ2-7; D is possibly TRBD1 (5 bases). The CDR3 extends over 14 amino acids. Germline V gives CDR1 MDHEN, CDR2 SYDVKM. Trimming took off 3 bases at V and 0 bases at J, with 9 bases between the two ends. The CDR3 sequence is CASSFIGDSYEQYF. The CDR3, as DNA: TGTGCCAGCAGTTTTATAGGGGACTCCTACGAGCAGTACTTC.

The CDR3 region has the DNA TGTGCCAGCAGTCGGGACTACTCAGGCGTGGGAACGCAGTATTTT. Translation gives CASSRDYSGVGTQYF. This rearrangement joins TRBV27 to TRBJ2-3, with TRBD2 identical over 7 bases. Per the germline V gene, CDR1 is MNHEY and CDR2 is SMNVEV (reference sequence). V was pared by 5 bases and J by 9 bases, with 14 bases of the junction left unmatched. This CDR3 is built from 15 residues.

J is TRBJ2-1 and V is TRBV25-1; weak D call: TRBD2 (5 bases). Germline CDR1 is MGHDK and CDR2 is SYGVNS. The CDR3 is 15 residues long. V lost 6 bases, J lost 5 bases, and 17 bases lay in between. This CDR3 reads CASSIPALGDNEQFF. CDR3 in DNA: TGTGCCAGCAGCATCCCGGCACTCGGGGACAATGAGCAGTTCTTC.

V is TRBV10-3 and J is TRBJ2-7; D unresolved. This CDR3 comprises 14 residues. Germline-derived CDR1 and CDR2 are ENHRY and SYGVKD. Trimming cost V 6 bases and J 2 bases, with 14 bases left between them. CDR3 loop: CAISPPLEPYEQYF. CDR3 coding DNA: TGTGCCATCAGCCCCCCGCTAGAACCCTACGAGCAGTACTTC.

V and J are TRBV9 and TRBJ2-7, with TRBD2 identical over 9 bases. In germline, CDR1 is SGDLS, CDR2 YYNGEE. V gave up 1 base and J gave up 4 bases; unmatched junction bases: 3. This CDR3 has 14 residues. As DNA, the CDR3 is TGTGCCAGCAGCGTACGAGCGGGAGGTTACGAGCAGTACTTC. This codes for CASSVRAGGYEQYF.

The rearrangement links TRBV19 to TRBJ2-3; 11 nucleotides match TRBD2. From germline, CDR1 is LNHDA and CDR2 SQIVND (reference sequence). The V gene end was trimmed by 9 bases and the J gene end by 3 bases; junction bases not matched to a gene: 11. The CDR3 is 16 residues long. The CDR3 here is CASTTTSGSGTDTQYF. The CDR3 DNA reads as TGTGCCAGCACCACCACTAGCGGGAGTGGGACAGATACGCAGTATTTT.

This clone has only one observation. The rearrangement uses TRBV18 and TRBJ1-2; 11 bases are a match to TRBD1. The CDR3 contains 17 residues. From germline, CDR1 is KGHSH and CDR2 LQKENI. Trimming took 1 base from V and 7 from J; bases not matched to a gene: 11. The CDR3 DNA reads TGTGCCAGCTCACCACTTGATTTGGGACAGGGGGTATTTGGCTACACCTTC. Protein: CASSPLDLGQGVFGYTF.

The chain uses TRBV12-3 or TRBV12-4 and TRBJ2-1; TRBD1 matches 8 bases. This CDR3 has 12 residues. The trim removed 2 bases at V and 10 bases at J, leaving 1 base unmatched. This CDR3 reads CASSLTGGEQFF. Here the CDR3 DNA reads TGTGCCAGCAGTTTAACAGGGGGGGAGCAGTTCTTC.

The chain is built from TRBV5-1 and TRBJ2-3, with a possible D match to TRBD2 (6 bases). The CDR3 sequence is 14 residues long. CDR1 SGHRS and CDR2 YFSETQ come from the germline V gene. Trimming stripped 4 bases from V and 4 bases from J, with 13 bases between. This chain's CDR3 is CASSGQGGADTQYF. The CDR3 coding sequence is TGCGCCAGCAGCGGCCAGGGAGGTGCAGATACGCAGTATTTT. Using reference TRBV5-1 and TRBJ2-3 for the parts outside the CDR3, the full variable domain is KAGVTQTPRYLIKTRGQQVTLSCSPISGHRSVSWYQQTPGQGLQFLFEYFSETQRNKGNFPGRFSGRQFSNSRSEMNVSTLELGDSALYLCASSGQGGADTQYFGPGTRLTVL.

The chain employs TRBV9 and TRBJ2-3; D remains ambiguous. The CDR3 runs to 13 residues. The germline V gene encodes CDR1 SGDLS and CDR2 YYNGEE. Trimming shortened V by 4 bases and J by 0 bases, and 6 bases separated the two germline ends. As DNA, the CDR3 is TGTGCCAGCAGCCCAGGTAGCACAGATACGCAGTATTTT. Amino acid sequence: CASSPGSTDTQYF.

The rearrangement uses TRBV5-8 and TRBJ2-5; 8 bases are a match to TRBD2. V lost 1 base, J lost 3 bases, and 5 bases stayed unmatched. Germline V CDR1 and CDR2: SGHTS, YDEGEE. The CDR3 has 15 amino acids. The CDR3 sequence: CASSLYRAGEETQYF. The CDR3 DNA is TGTGCCAGCAGCTTGTATCGAGCGGGAGAAGAGACCCAGTACTTC.